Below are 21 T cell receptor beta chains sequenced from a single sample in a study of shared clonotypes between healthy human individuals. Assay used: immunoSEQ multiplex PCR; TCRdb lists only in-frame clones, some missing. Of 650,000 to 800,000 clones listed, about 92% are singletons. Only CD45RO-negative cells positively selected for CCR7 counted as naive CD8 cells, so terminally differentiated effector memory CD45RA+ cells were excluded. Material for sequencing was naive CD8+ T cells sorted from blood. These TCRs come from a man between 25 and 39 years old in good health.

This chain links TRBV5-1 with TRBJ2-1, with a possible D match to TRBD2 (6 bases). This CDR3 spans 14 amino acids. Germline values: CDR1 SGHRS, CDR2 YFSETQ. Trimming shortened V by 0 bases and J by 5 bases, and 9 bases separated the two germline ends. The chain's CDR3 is CASSLEGGNNEQFF. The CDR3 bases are TGCGCCAGCAGCTTGGAGGGAGGTAACAATGAGCAGTTCTTC.

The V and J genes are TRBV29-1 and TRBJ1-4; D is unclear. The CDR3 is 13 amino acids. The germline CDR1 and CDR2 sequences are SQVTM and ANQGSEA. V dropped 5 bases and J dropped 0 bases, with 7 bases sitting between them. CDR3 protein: CSVRLPTNEKLFF. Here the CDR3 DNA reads TGCAGCGTTCGGTTACCAACTAATGAAAAACTGTTTTTT.

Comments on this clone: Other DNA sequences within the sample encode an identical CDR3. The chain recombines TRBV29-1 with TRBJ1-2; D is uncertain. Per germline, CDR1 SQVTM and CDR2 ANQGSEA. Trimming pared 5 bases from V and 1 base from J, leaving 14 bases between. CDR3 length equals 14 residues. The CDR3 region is CSVTPANRNYGYTF. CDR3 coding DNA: TGCAGCGTTACTCCAGCAAATCGTAACTATGGCTACACCTTC.

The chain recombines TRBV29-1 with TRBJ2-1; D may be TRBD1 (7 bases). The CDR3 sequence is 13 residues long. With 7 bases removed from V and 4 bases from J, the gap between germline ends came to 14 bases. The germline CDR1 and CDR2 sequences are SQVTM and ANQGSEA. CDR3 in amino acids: CSAGDRIYNEQFF. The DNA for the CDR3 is TGCAGCGCGGGGGACAGAATTTACAATGAGCAGTTCTTC.

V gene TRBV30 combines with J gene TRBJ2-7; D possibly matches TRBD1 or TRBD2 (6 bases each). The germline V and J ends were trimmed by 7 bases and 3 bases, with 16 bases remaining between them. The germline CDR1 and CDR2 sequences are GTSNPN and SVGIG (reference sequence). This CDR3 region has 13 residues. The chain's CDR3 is CALERGDVYEQYF. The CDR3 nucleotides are TGTGCCTTGGAGAGGGGGGATGTCTACGAGCAGTACTTC.

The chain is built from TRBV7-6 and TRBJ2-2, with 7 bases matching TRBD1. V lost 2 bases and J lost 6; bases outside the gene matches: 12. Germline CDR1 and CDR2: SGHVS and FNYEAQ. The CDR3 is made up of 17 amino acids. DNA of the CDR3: TGTGCCAGCAGCTTAACGAGGGCAGGGGGAAGAGCCGGGGAGCTGTTTTTT. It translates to CASSLTRAGGRAGELFF.

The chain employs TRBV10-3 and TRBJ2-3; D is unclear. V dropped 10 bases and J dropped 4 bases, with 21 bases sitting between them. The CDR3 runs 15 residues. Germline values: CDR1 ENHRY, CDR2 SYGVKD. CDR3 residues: CATGLDPPYADTQYF. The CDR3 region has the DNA TGTGCCACCGGGTTGGACCCCCCCTACGCAGATACGCAGTATTTT.

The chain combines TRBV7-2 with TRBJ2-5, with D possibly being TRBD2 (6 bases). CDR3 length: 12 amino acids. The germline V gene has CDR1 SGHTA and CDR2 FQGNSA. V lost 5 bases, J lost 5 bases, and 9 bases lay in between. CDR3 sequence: CASSPREETQYF. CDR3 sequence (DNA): TGTGCCAGCAGCCCCCGGGAGGAGACCCAGTACTTC.

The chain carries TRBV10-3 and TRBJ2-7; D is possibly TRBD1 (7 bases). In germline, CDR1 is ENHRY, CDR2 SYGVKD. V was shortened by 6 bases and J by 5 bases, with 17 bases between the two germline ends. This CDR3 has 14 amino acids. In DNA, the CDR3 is TGTGCCATCAGCGAAGGGGGCAGGGGGGACGAGCAGTACTTC. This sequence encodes CAISEGGRGDEQYF.

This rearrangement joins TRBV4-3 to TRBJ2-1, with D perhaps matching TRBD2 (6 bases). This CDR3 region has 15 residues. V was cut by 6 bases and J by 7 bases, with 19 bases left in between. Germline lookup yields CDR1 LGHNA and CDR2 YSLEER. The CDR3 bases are TGCGCCAGCAGTCCCGGGAGTGGGAGCGGGAATGAGCAGTTCTTC. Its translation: CASSPGSGSGNEQFF.

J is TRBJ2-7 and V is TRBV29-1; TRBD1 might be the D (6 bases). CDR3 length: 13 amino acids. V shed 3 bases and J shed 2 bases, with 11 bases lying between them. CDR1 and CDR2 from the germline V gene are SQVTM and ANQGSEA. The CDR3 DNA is TGCAGCGTTGAGGGGGCCAGTACCTACGAGCAGTACTTC. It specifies CSVEGASTYEQYF.

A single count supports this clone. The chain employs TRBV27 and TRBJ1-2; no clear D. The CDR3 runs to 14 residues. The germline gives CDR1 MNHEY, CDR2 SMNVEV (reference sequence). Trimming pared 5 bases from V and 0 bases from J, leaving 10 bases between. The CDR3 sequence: CASSPGLANYGYTF. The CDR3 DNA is TGTGCCAGCAGTCCCGGATTAGCTAACTATGGCTACACCTTC.

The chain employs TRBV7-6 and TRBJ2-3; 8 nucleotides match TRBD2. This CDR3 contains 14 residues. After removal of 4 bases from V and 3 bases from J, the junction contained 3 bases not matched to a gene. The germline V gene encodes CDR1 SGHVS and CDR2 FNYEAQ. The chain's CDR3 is CASSSGLATDTQYF. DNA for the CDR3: TGTGCCAGCAGCTCCGGACTAGCTACAGATACGCAGTATTTT.

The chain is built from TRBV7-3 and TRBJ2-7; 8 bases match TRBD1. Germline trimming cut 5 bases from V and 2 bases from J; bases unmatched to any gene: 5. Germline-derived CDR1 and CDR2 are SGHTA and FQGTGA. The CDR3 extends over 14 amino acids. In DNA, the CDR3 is TGTGCCAGCAGCCCCGACAGGGGTGCCTACGAGCAGTACTTC. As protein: CASSPDRGAYEQYF. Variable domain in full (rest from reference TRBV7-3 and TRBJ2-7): GAGVSQTPSNKVTEKGKYVELRCDPISGHTALYWYRQSLGQGPEFLIYFQGTGAADDSGLPNDRFFAVRPEGSVSTLKIQRTERGDSAVYLCASSPDRGAYEQYFGPGTRLTVT.

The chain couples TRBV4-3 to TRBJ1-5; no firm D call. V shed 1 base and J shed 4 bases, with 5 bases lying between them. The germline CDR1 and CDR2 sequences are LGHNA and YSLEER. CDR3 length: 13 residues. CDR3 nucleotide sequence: TGCGCCAGCAGCCAAGCCCTAAATCAGCCCCAGCATTTT. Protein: CASSQALNQPQHF.

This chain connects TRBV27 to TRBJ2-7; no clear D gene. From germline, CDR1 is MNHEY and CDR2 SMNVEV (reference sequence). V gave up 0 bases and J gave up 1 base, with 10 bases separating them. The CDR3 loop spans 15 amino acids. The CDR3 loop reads CASSLSRGRSYEQYF. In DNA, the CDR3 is TGTGCCAGCAGTTTATCTAGAGGACGGTCCTACGAGCAGTACTTC.

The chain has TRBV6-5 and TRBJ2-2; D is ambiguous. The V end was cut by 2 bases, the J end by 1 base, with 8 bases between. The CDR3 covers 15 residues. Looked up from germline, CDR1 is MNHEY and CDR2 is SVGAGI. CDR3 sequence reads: CASSYVTENTGELFF. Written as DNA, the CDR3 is TGTGCCAGCAGTTACGTGACGGAGAACACCGGGGAGCTGTTTTTT.

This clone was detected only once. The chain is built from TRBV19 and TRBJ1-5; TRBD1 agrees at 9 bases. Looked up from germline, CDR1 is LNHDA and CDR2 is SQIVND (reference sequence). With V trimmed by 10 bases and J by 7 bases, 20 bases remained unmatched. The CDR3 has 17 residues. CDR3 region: CAISPGQGEYGWQPQHF. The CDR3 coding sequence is TGTGCCATTAGCCCGGGACAGGGCGAATACGGCTGGCAGCCCCAGCATTTT. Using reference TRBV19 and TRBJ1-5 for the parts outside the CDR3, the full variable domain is DGGITQSPKYLFRKEGQNVTLSCEQNLNHDAMYWYRQDPGQGLRLIYYSQIVNDFQKGDIAEGYSVSREKKESFPLTVTSAQKNPTAFYLCAISPGQGEYGWQPQHFGDGTRLSIL.

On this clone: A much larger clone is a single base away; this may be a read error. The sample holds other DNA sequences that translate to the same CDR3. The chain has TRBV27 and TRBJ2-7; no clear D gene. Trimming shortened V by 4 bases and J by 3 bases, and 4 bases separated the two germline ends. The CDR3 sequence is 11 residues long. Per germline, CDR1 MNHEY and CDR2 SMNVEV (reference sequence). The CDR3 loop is CASSSNYEQYF. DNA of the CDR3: TGTGCCAGCAGTTCCAACTACGAGCAGTACTTC.

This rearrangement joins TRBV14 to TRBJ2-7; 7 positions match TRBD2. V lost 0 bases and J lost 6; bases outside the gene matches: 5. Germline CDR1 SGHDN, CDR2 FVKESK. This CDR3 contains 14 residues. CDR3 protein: CASSQELGGSEQYF. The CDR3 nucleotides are TGTGCCAGCAGCCAAGAATTGGGAGGGAGCGAGCAGTACTTC. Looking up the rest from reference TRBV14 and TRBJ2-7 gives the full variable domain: EAGVTQFPSHSVIEKGQTVTLRCDPISGHDNLYWYRRVMGKEIKFLLHFVKESKQDESGMPNNRFLAERTGGTYSTLKVQPAELEDSGVYFCASSQELGGSEQYFGPGTRLTVT.

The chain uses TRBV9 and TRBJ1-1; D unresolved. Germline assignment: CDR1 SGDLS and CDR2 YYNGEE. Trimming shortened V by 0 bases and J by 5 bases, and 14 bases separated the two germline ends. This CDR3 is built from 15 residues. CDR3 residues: CASSVGVSTRTEAFF. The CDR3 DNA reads TGTGCCAGCAGCGTAGGGGTCTCAACGCGGACTGAAGCTTTCTTT.